The 7 T cell receptor beta chains listed next were all sequenced from one sample in a study of cytotoxic CD8 clonotypes in ibrutinib-treated CLL. Assay used: immunoSEQ multiplex PCR; TCRdb lists only in-frame clones, some missing. The sample has about 330,000 clones, 67% seen once; the top ten hold roughly 6.3%. The sequencing here drew on PBMCs, taken after 36 months of ibrutinib treatment. The receptors here all came from a human donor with chronic lymphocytic leukemia.

V and J are TRBV13 and TRBJ1-6; 11 bases line up with TRBD1. The CDR3 consists of 17 residues. CDR1 and CDR2 (germline): PRHDT, FYEKMQ (reference sequence). J gave up 7 bases and V 4 bases, and 9 bases lay outside the gene matches. The CDR3 is CASSSRTGGIRNSPLHF. CDR3 DNA: TGTGCCAGCAGCTCCCGGACAGGGGGCATCCGAAATTCACCCCTCCACTTT.

This clone was observed a few times. The chain couples TRBV7-9 to TRBJ2-2; D remains unclear. V dropped 2 bases and J dropped 5 bases, with 6 bases sitting between them. This CDR3 comprises 13 residues. Germline V gene sequence: CDR1 SEHNR, CDR2 FQNEAQ (reference sequence). The CDR3 DNA follows: TGTGCCAGCAGCTTAACCGCGACCGGGGAGCTGTTTTTT. Translated, it gives CASSLTATGELFF.

This sequence joins TRBV19 and TRBJ2-4; 8 nucleotides match TRBD1. Germline loops: CDR1 LNHDA, CDR2 SQIVND (reference sequence). The CDR3 length is 17 residues. Trimming at V came to 4 bases and at J to 0 bases, leaving 8 bases not matched to a gene. Written as DNA, the CDR3 is TGTGCCAGTAGTAGCATCGGACAGGGACGAGCCAAAAACATTCAGTACTTC. It is translated as CASSSIGQGRAKNIQYF.

The rearrangement joins TRBV6-5 to TRBJ1-5, with D possibly TRBD1 on 5 matching bases. Germline-derived CDR1 and CDR2 are MNHEY and SVGAGI. V was pared by 7 bases and J by 11 bases, with 15 bases between. The CDR3 is 12 amino acids. The CDR3 loop reads CASNHDGGAQHF. Written as DNA, the CDR3 is TGTGCCAGCAATCATGATGGGGGGGCCCAGCATTTT.

The chain links TRBV7-9 to TRBJ2-1; TRBD2 matches at 14 bases. The V gene end was trimmed by 1 base and the J gene end by 7 bases; junction bases not matched to a gene: 0. The CDR3 runs 15 residues. The germline gives CDR1 SEHNR, CDR2 FQNEAQ (reference sequence). The CDR3 DNA is TGTGCCAGCAGCTTAGGGACTAGCGGGAGGAATGAGCAGTTCTTC. Translating gives CASSLGTSGRNEQFF.

The J gene is TRBJ2-5, the V gene TRBV28, with 9 bases matching TRBD1. The V and J ends lost 8 bases and 4 bases, in that order; junction bases with no gene match: 8. Per the germline V gene, CDR1 is MDHEN and CDR2 is SYDVKM. CDR3 length: 14 amino acids. The DNA of the CDR3 is TGTGCCAGCCGCCCTCGGACAGGGGTAGAGACCCAGTACTTC. It is translated as CASRPRTGVETQYF.

CDR3 in DNA: TGTGCCAGCAGTTTACGCCCAAGACAGGGGGGCACCGGGGAGCTGTTTTTT. This codes for CASSLRPRQGGTGELFF. The chain recombines TRBV27 with TRBJ2-2, with 9 bases identical to TRBD1. The CDR3 length is 17 residues. V gave up 2 bases and J gave up 4 bases; unmatched junction bases: 8. Germline assignment: CDR1 MNHEY and CDR2 SMNVEV (reference sequence).